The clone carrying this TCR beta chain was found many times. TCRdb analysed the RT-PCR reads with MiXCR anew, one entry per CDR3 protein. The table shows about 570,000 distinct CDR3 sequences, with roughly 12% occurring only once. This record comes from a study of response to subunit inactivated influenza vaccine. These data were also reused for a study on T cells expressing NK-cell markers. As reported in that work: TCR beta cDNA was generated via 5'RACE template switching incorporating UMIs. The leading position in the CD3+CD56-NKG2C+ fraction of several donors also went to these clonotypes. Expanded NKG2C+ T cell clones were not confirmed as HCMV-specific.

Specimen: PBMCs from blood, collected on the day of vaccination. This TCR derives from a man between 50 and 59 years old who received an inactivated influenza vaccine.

CDR3 bases: TGTGCCAGCAGCCATCTGCCGACTAGCGGAACCTACGAGCAGTACTTC. Encoded protein: CASSHLPTSGTYEQYF. The V and J genes are TRBV4-2 and TRBJ2-7; the match to TRBD2 covers 9 bases. Germline V lookup: CDR1 LGHNA, CDR2 YNFKEQ. V trimming: 3 bases; J trimming: 2 bases; junction bases outside the gene matches: 8. CDR3 length: 16 residues.